This passage covers 28 T cell receptor beta chains from one sample sequenced in a study of T cell responses to AZD1222 COVID-19 vaccine. Here immunoSEQ multiplex PCR was the method, and the copy in TCRdb shows in-frame clones only, minus some. The sample contains about 140,000 clones, around 90% of which appear only once. The specimen comprised peripheral blood, sampled on day 0 of AZD1222 vaccination. Receptor source: an adult in good health.

In its sample, this clone was seen a few times. The chain has TRBV6-6 and TRBJ1-5, with D possibly being TRBD1 (6 bases). Per germline, CDR1 MNHNY and CDR2 SVGAGI (reference sequence). The germline V and J ends were trimmed by 6 bases and 5 bases, with 14 bases remaining between them. The CDR3 is 14 amino acids. The CDR3 sequence is CASSLRDTYQPQHF. In DNA, the CDR3 is TGTGCCAGCAGCCTACGGGACACTTATCAGCCCCAGCATTTT.

The V call is TRBV2, the J call TRBJ1-2, with D perhaps TRBD1 (5 bases). Germline V CDR1 and CDR2: SNHLY, FYNNEI. V lost 2 bases, J lost 2 bases, and 21 bases lay in between. The CDR3 is 18 residues long. CDR3 amino acids: CASSEIPGRPGNNYGYTF. The DNA for the CDR3 is TGTGCCAGCAGTGAAATACCAGGGAGGCCGGGGAACAACTATGGCTACACCTTC.

V and J are TRBV7-2 and TRBJ1-3, with D perhaps matching TRBD1 (5 bases). The length of the CDR3 is 15 residues. V was shortened by 6 bases and J by 0 bases, with 12 bases between the two germline ends. The germline V gene has CDR1 SGHTA and CDR2 FQGNSA. CDR3 loop: CASSSTETSGNTIYF. DNA of the CDR3: TGTGCCAGCAGTTCGACAGAAACCTCTGGAAACACCATATATTTT.

This clone has a handful of counts. The V call is TRBV9, the J call TRBJ2-2; no clear D gene. Germline assignment: CDR1 SGDLS and CDR2 YYNGEE. V was cut by 0 bases and J by 4 bases, with 7 bases left in between. The CDR3 has 14 residues. In nucleotides, the CDR3 is TGTGCCAGCAGCGTAGACGTGACCACCGGGGAGCTGTTTTTT. Its translation: CASSVDVTTGELFF.

In regard to this clone: Other nucleotide sequences in the sample specify the same CDR3. The chain has TRBV7-2 and TRBJ1-5, with D possibly being TRBD1 (6 bases). The CDR3 has 14 residues. Germline CDR1 reads SGHTA; CDR2 reads FQGNSA. Trimming removed 5 bases from V and 2 bases from J, with 10 bases in between. The CDR3 loop is CASSLRGGNQPQHF. DNA for the CDR3: TGTGCCAGCAGCCTCAGGGGAGGCAATCAGCCCCAGCATTTT. The whole variable domain, filled in from reference TRBV7-2 and TRBJ1-5, reads GAGVSQSPSNKVTEKGKDVELRCDPISGHTALYWYRQSLGQGLEFLIYFQGNSAPDKSGLPSDRFSAERTGGSVSTLTIQRTQQEDSAVYLCASSLRGGNQPQHFGDGTRLSIL.

The rearrangement links TRBV28 to TRBJ1-2, with D possibly matching TRBD1 (6 bases). CDR3 size: 15 residues. CDR1 and CDR2 from the germline V gene are MDHEN and SYDVKM. V lost 3 bases and J lost 4, with 15 bases in between. CDR3 bases: TGTGCCAGCAGTTTTAGTCAAGGGGGTGTCTATGGCTACACCTTC. It is translated as CASSFSQGGVYGYTF.

This clone was picked up a small number of times. V is TRBV4-2 and J is TRBJ2-7; D unresolved. This CDR3 comprises 12 residues. Deletions cut 3 bases from V and 4 bases from J, with 7 bases between. Germline CDR1 LGHNA, CDR2 YNFKEQ. CDR3 DNA: TGTGCCAGCAGCCAGGGCGGTTACGAGCAGTACTTC. Residues: CASSQGGYEQYF.

CDR3 sequence (DNA): TGTGCCAGCAGCTTAGGACAGCGGAACACTGAAGCTTTCTTT. It translates to CASSLGQRNTEAFF. The chain recombines TRBV7-2 with TRBJ1-1; D may be TRBD1 (5 bases). The CDR3 contains 14 residues. Germline assignment: CDR1 SGHTA and CDR2 FQGNSA. The germline V and J ends were trimmed by 1 base and 1 base, with 7 bases remaining between them.

The V call is TRBV6-5, the J call TRBJ2-5; TRBD2 matches at 16 bases. Germline loops: CDR1 MNHEY, CDR2 SVGAGI. The CDR3 spans 16 residues. Losses at the gene ends were 4 bases for V and 2 bases for J; bases not matched to a gene: 1. The CDR3 nucleotides read TGTGCCAGCAGTTTGGGACTAGCGGGAGGGCAAGAGACCCAGTACTTC. Residues: CASSLGLAGGQETQYF.

This clone has just a few counts. The chain uses TRBV7-2 and TRBJ2-3; 9 bases line up with TRBD2. This CDR3 has 15 amino acids. From germline, CDR1 is SGHTA and CDR2 FQGNSA. J gave up 1 base and V 4 bases, and 3 bases lay outside the gene matches. The CDR3 DNA reads as TGTGCCAGCAGCTGGGGACTAGCCGGCACAGATACGCAGTATTTT. Translated: CASSWGLAGTDTQYF.

The J gene is TRBJ2-7, the V gene TRBV30; TRBD1 agrees at 9 bases. This CDR3 spans 14 amino acids. The trim removed 3 bases at V and 5 bases at J, leaving 8 bases unmatched. The germline CDR1 and CDR2 sequences are GTSNPN and SVGIG (reference sequence). The CDR3 here is CAWSPGTGKDEQYF. CDR3 sequence (DNA): TGTGCCTGGAGCCCCGGGACAGGGAAGGACGAGCAGTACTTC.

In its sample, this clone is medium-sized. Other DNA sequences in this sample translate to the same CDR3. This rearrangement joins TRBV4-3 to TRBJ2-7; D remains ambiguous. Germline CDR1 LGHNA, CDR2 YSLEER. The CDR3 totals 15 residues. The V end lost 0 bases, the J end lost 2 bases, and 11 bases lay between the germline ends. CDR3 protein: CASSQDPTEPYEQYF. Here the CDR3 DNA reads TGCGCCAGCAGCCAAGATCCCACAGAACCCTACGAGCAGTACTTC.

The J gene is TRBJ1-1, the V gene TRBV7-8; D uncertain. The CDR3 is 15 residues long. With 2 bases removed from V and 4 bases from J, the gap between germline ends came to 14 bases. Germline lookup yields CDR1 SGHVS and CDR2 FQNEAQ. The CDR3 DNA reads as TGTGCCAGCAGCTTAACCCCCGGGCCGGTCACTGAAGCTTTCTTT. Translation: CASSLTPGPVTEAFF. Full variable domain (missing parts from reference TRBV7-8 and TRBJ1-1): GAGVSQSPRYKVAKRGQDVALRCDPISGHVSLFWYQQALGQGPEFLTYFQNEAQLDKSGLPSDRFFAERPEGSVSTLKIQRTQQEDSAVYLCASSLTPGPVTEAFFGQGTRLTVV.

In this sample, this clone turned up once. The rearrangement uses TRBV5-6 and TRBJ1-2, with D tentatively TRBD1 (5 bases). Germline CDR1 SGHDT, CDR2 YYEEEE. V lost 0 bases and J lost 1, with 10 bases in between. The CDR3 covers 15 residues. CDR3 sequence reads: CASSLAGGDNYGYTF. The CDR3 DNA is TGTGCCAGCAGCTTGGCTGGAGGGGATAACTATGGCTACACCTTC.

This clone was counted once. V gene TRBV12-2 combines with J gene TRBJ1-3; TRBD1 is the table's D call, not checked against the DNA. TRBV12-2 corresponds to a pseudogene. The CDR3 consists of 21 residues. The CDR3 spells CASRSDIQGRKAEDSGNTIYF. The CDR3 nucleotides read TGTGCAAGTCGCTCGGATATACAGGGGAGGAAAGCTGAGGACTCTGGAAACACCATATATTTT.

V usage is TRBV7-3 and J usage is TRBJ2-1, with D tentatively TRBD1 or TRBD2 (5 bases each). Per germline, CDR1 SGHTA and CDR2 FQGTGA. The CDR3 contains 15 residues. Trimming took off 2 bases at V and 9 bases at J, with 17 bases between the two ends. CDR3 loop: CASSLWSRGVGEQFF. CDR3 bases: TGTGCCAGCAGCTTATGGAGTCGAGGGGTTGGTGAGCAGTTCTTC.

V usage is TRBV9 and J usage is TRBJ1-2; D remains unclear. Trimming removed 0 bases from V and 7 bases from J, with 10 bases in between. The CDR3 length is 13 residues. Germline-derived CDR1 and CDR2 are SGDLS and YYNGEE. In nucleotides, the CDR3 is TGTGCCAGCAGCGTAGACGAACGAGGTGGCTACACCTTC. The encoded protein is CASSVDERGGYTF.

The rearrangement joins TRBV6-2 or TRBV6-3 to TRBJ1-2; D possibly corresponds to TRBD1 (5 bases). The CDR3 consists of 15 residues. Trimming shortened V by 6 bases and J by 7 bases, and 21 bases separated the two germline ends. Germline CDR1 is MNHEY and CDR2 is SVGEGT. The CDR3 is CASRYRDGYFRGYTF. The CDR3 coding sequence is TGTGCCAGCAGGTACCGGGACGGGTATTTTCGTGGCTACACCTTC.

This clone is a singleton in its sample. The chain is built from TRBV27 and TRBJ2-7; D gene uncertain. The CDR3 sequence is 14 residues long. Per germline, CDR1 MNHEY and CDR2 SMNVEV (reference sequence). V was pared by 4 bases and J by 0 bases, with 10 bases between. The CDR3 bases are TGTGCCAGCAGTTCCTCACTCGACTCCTACGAGCAGTACTTC. Translating gives CASSSSLDSYEQYF.

V is TRBV4-1 and J is TRBJ1-2; D perhaps matches TRBD1 (5 bases). Trimming cost V 1 base and J 5 bases, with 14 bases left between them. The CDR3 is 15 residues long. Germline-derived CDR1 and CDR2 are MGHRA and YSYEKL. This chain's CDR3 is CASSQGWPGRYGYTF. The CDR3 DNA sequence: TGCGCCAGCAGCCAAGGGTGGCCAGGGCGATATGGCTACACCTTC.

The sample holds a few counts of this clone. The V call is TRBV5-4, the J call TRBJ2-5, with TRBD1 matching over 8 bases. The germline V gene has CDR1 SGHNT and CDR2 YYREEE (reference sequence). V gave up 5 bases and J gave up 4 bases; unmatched junction bases: 10. This CDR3 has 15 residues. The CDR3 protein is CASRLYGTGRETQYF. Here the CDR3 DNA reads TGTGCCAGCAGACTGTACGGGACAGGACGAGAGACCCAGTACTTC.

Only one count was recorded for this clone. The chain carries TRBV28 and TRBJ1-1; D is undetermined. The germline V and J ends were trimmed by 4 bases and 1 base, with 7 bases remaining between them. The length of the CDR3 is 13 residues. Germline assignment: CDR1 MDHEN and CDR2 SYDVKM. The CDR3 sequence is CASSSRGNTEAFF. As DNA, the CDR3 is TGTGCCAGCAGTTCGCGGGGGAACACTGAAGCTTTCTTT.

This chain links TRBV4-3 with TRBJ1-4; D may be TRBD1 (5 bases). Per the germline V gene, CDR1 is LGHNA and CDR2 is YSLEER. The CDR3 extends over 14 amino acids. V gave up 1 base and J gave up 8 bases, with 11 bases separating them. The CDR3 sequence is CASSQGQQTEKLFF. CDR3 in DNA: TGCGCCAGCAGCCAAGGACAGCAGACAGAAAAACTGTTTTTT.

The genes are TRBV5-8 and TRBJ2-5; D perhaps matches TRBD2 (7 bases). The CDR3 runs 15 residues. The V end lost 6 bases, the J end lost 7 bases, and 22 bases lay between the germline ends. The germline gives CDR1 SGHTS, CDR2 YDEGEE. CDR3 DNA sequence: TGTGCCAGCACTATCGGAGGGGGACTAAGCGCGACCCAGTACTTC. Amino acid sequence: CASTIGGGLSATQYF.

The rearrangement joins TRBV28 to TRBJ2-3; 10 positions match TRBD1. Germline CDR1 and CDR2: MDHEN and SYDVKM. After removal of 3 bases from V and 5 bases from J, the junction contained 5 bases not matched to a gene. The CDR3 totals 15 residues. Here the CDR3 DNA reads TGTGCCAGCAGTTTCCGACAGGGGGCGGGAGATACGCAGTATTTT. Encoded protein: CASSFRQGAGDTQYF.

The chain is built from TRBV9 and TRBJ2-1; D is unresolved. Trimming pared 0 bases from V and 9 bases from J, leaving 7 bases between. Germline loops: CDR1 SGDLS, CDR2 YYNGEE. The CDR3 is made up of 12 amino acids. The CDR3 sequence: CASSVGPFEQFF. CDR3 nucleotides: TGTGCCAGCAGCGTAGGTCCATTTGAGCAGTTCTTC.

V and J are TRBV19 and TRBJ2-2, with 7 bases matching TRBD1. There are 16 residues in the CDR3. V trimming: 5 bases; J trimming: 2 bases; junction bases outside the gene matches: 8. In germline, CDR1 is LNHDA, CDR2 SQIVND (reference sequence). CDR3 sequence reads: CASSGRGQTNTGELFF. Written as DNA, the CDR3 is TGTGCCAGTAGTGGCAGGGGACAGACCAACACCGGGGAGCTGTTTTTT.

The chain has TRBV7-9 and TRBJ2-3; no reliable D call. Trimming removed 5 bases from V and 3 bases from J, with 12 bases in between. Germline loops: CDR1 SEHNR, CDR2 FQNEAQ (reference sequence). This CDR3 comprises 14 residues. The CDR3 loop is CASSRDFGTDTQYF. DNA for the CDR3: TGTGCCAGCAGCCGCGACTTCGGAACAGATACGCAGTATTTT.